This section outlines one T cell receptor (beta chain) sequence together with its context. This record comes from a study of T cells in Graves' hyperthyroidism and ophthalmopathy. Amplification yielded TCR beta CDR3 regions, with RNA transcripts as the source. A first-round RT-PCR of the TCR CDR3 used the HTBI primer set. MiXCR, run by TCRdb on the multiplex PCR reads, gives a single entry per CDR3 protein. In the table there are 400,000 or so distinct CDR3 sequences, about 15% of which are singletons. The receptor's source is a woman aged 25 to 39 with Graves' ophthalmopathy. Material: blood.

The CDR3 DNA is TGCAGTGCCCCGACAGGGGGCGTTAGTTCCGAGCAGTACTTC. Amino acid sequence: CSAPTGGVSSEQYF. The chain joins TRBV20-1 to TRBJ2-7; 10 bases match TRBD1. This CDR3 spans 14 amino acids. CDR1 DFQATT and CDR2 SNEGSKA come from the germline V gene (reference sequence). The J segment lost 6 bases and the V segment lost 6 bases, leaving 11 bases of the junction unmatched.